This T cell receptor beta chain comes out of a study of T-cell memory formation after mild COVID-19. One entry per CDR3 protein, called by TCRdb with MiXCR from the 5' RACE reads. Altogether around 100,000 distinct CDR3 sequences are present, about a fifth being singletons, with the ten largest covering about 38%. Study conclusions and caveats: The second-wave clones peaking on day 37 were not confirmed as SARS-CoV-2-specific.

This clonotype was seen a single time. What it binds is unknown. Germline assignment: CDR1 SGHRS and CDR2 YFSETQ. This CDR3 has 16 amino acids. The germline V and J ends were trimmed by 1 base and 0 bases, with 13 bases remaining between them. V and J are TRBV5-1 and TRBJ2-5, with D perhaps TRBD2 (6 bases). Sequencing was carried out using PBMCs or a T cell subset sorted from them (not recorded which). The sequence was obtained from a man aged 18 to 29 who had mild COVID-19 (a few samples of this study predate the infection). Cell type and time point are not known. The CDR3 sequence is CASSLRGRGYQETQYF. The CDR3 nucleotides are TGCGCCAGCAGCTTGAGGGGCCGGGGGTACCAAGAGACCCAGTACTTC.